Below, 29 T cell receptor beta chains from the same sample are listed, as sequenced in a study of cytomegalovirus exposure and HLA in healthy donors. PCR was performed using 60 Vbeta and 13 Jbeta primers. Here immunoSEQ multiplex PCR was the method, and the copy in TCRdb shows in-frame clones only, minus some. The sample holds 160,000 or so clones, roughly 80% seen once. Material: PBMCs. The receptors come from a male donor in good health and CMV-seropositive.

V is TRBV9 and J is TRBJ2-4; 8 nucleotides line up with TRBD1. This CDR3 is 15 amino acids long. Trimming at V came to 0 bases and at J to 7 bases, leaving 6 bases not matched to a gene. Germline V gene sequence: CDR1 SGDLS, CDR2 YYNGEE. The CDR3 reads CASSVEGQGSNIQYF. The CDR3 DNA reads TGTGCCAGCAGCGTAGAAGGACAGGGCTCTAACATTCAGTACTTC.

V and J are TRBV7-2 and TRBJ1-2; D is unresolved. CDR1 is SGHTA and CDR2 is FQGNSA in the germline V gene. This CDR3 region has 14 residues. V lost 3 bases and J lost 0, with 8 bases in between. This CDR3 reads CASSFTGANYGYTF. CDR3 sequence (DNA): TGTGCCAGCAGCTTCACCGGGGCTAACTATGGCTACACCTTC.

Written as DNA, the CDR3 is TGCGCCAGCAGCTTGGCCGCGGGAGGGAAAGAGACCCAGTACTTC. Encoded protein: CASSLAAGGKETQYF. The V call is TRBV5-1, the J call TRBJ2-5; 9 bases agree with TRBD2. Losses at the gene ends were 0 bases for V and 3 bases for J; bases not matched to a gene: 3. CDR1 is SGHRS, CDR2 YFSETQ, per germline. The CDR3 consists of 15 residues.

The gene calls are TRBV30 and TRBJ2-7; the D gene is possibly TRBD1 (6 bases). The CDR3 has 14 residues. Looked up from germline, CDR1 is GTSNPN and CDR2 is SVGIG (reference sequence). Trimming took off 0 bases at V and 1 base at J, with 10 bases between the two ends. The chain's CDR3 is CAWSVLDRSYEQYF. The CDR3 bases are TGTGCCTGGAGTGTCCTGGACAGATCCTACGAGCAGTACTTC.

The CDR3 sequence is CASSLGQVSDEQYF. The CDR3 coding sequence is TGTGCCAGTAGTTTGGGACAGGTCTCTGACGAGCAGTACTTC. The chain couples TRBV19 to TRBJ2-7; 8 bases fit TRBD1. CDR1 and CDR2 (germline): LNHDA, SQIVND (reference sequence). Trimming at V came to 5 bases and at J to 5 bases, leaving 8 bases not matched to a gene. The CDR3 covers 14 residues.

The chain links TRBV12-1 to TRBJ1-2. TRBV12-1 represents a pseudogene. This CDR3 is 16 amino acids long. In DNA, the CDR3 is TGTGCCAGCAGCACCCCGGAGGGCCCGATCTACTATGGCTACACCTTC. This translates into CASSTPEGPIYYGYTF.

The genes are TRBV10-3 and TRBJ2-1, with 8 positions matching TRBD2. The ends lost 8 bases at V and 2 bases at J; junction bases unmatched: 5. The germline gives CDR1 ENHRY, CDR2 SYGVKD. The CDR3 spans 14 residues. The CDR3 spells CAIESGGTYNEQFF. In DNA form, the CDR3 reads TGTGCCATCGAGTCGGGAGGGACCTACAATGAGCAGTTCTTC.

The chain carries TRBV29-1 and TRBJ2-3; 8 bases are shared with TRBD2. V shed 8 bases and J 0 bases; nucleotides not matched to a gene: 4. Germline CDR1 reads SQVTM; CDR2 reads ANQGSEA. This CDR3 spans 13 amino acids. CDR3 in DNA: TGCAGCACTAGCGGAACTAGCACAGATACGCAGTATTTT. This codes for CSTSGTSTDTQYF.

This clone was detected once. The rearrangement joins TRBV5-1 to TRBJ2-3; the match to TRBD2 covers 7 bases. With 7 bases clipped from V and 5 bases from J, the junction kept 7 bases outside the gene matches. There are 13 residues in the CDR3. Germline assignment: CDR1 SGHRS and CDR2 YFSETQ. The CDR3 bases are TGCGCCAGCGGACGGGAGGTCATAGATACGCAGTATTTT. It translates to CASGREVIDTQYF. Filled out from reference TRBV5-1 and TRBJ2-3, the complete variable domain reads KAGVTQTPRYLIKTRGQQVTLSCSPISGHRSVSWYQQTPGQGLQFLFEYFSETQRNKGNFPGRFSGRQFSNSRSEMNVSTLELGDSALYLCASGREVIDTQYFGPGTRLTVL.

The chain couples TRBV4-3 to TRBJ2-3; D is undetermined. In germline, CDR1 is LGHNA, CDR2 YSLEER. The CDR3 length is 16 residues. V was cut by 0 bases and J by 5 bases, with 15 bases left in between. For the CDR3, the DNA is TGCGCCAGCAGCCAAGATCAAGCCCCGAGGATAGATACGCAGTATTTT. Protein sequence: CASSQDQAPRIDTQYF.

The chain carries TRBV7-2 and TRBJ2-5, with 8 bases that match TRBD2. Germline V gives CDR1 SGHTA, CDR2 FQGNSA. The CDR3 contains 17 residues. The junction had 10 bases not matched to a gene; V was cut back by 0 bases and J by 4 bases. The CDR3 reads CASSLAYDRTSRETQYF. In DNA form, the CDR3 reads TGTGCCAGCAGCTTAGCCTATGATCGGACTAGCCGAGAGACCCAGTACTTC.

This clone was seen more than once but under ten times. The V and J genes are TRBV27 and TRBJ1-1, with a weak D call TRBD1 (6 bases). There are 14 residues in the CDR3. Trimming removed 5 bases at V and 7 bases at J, with 17 bases between. The germline V gene encodes CDR1 MNHEY and CDR2 SMNVEV (reference sequence). The CDR3 nucleotides are TGTGCCAGCAGTATAGGGGGGGGGAGGGTTGAAGCTTTCTTT. Amino acid sequence: CASSIGGGRVEAFF.

The chain combines TRBV6-1 with TRBJ2-3; D not certain. This CDR3 has 15 residues. V lost 5 bases to trimming and J lost 1 base, with 13 bases between them. Germline CDR1 reads MNHNS; CDR2 reads SASEGT. The CDR3 here is CASSIDQGGTDTQYF. CDR3 sequence (DNA): TGTGCCAGCAGTATTGACCAAGGAGGCACAGATACGCAGTATTTT.

This clone was seen only a few times. This sequence joins TRBV6-5 and TRBJ1-3; tentatively, D is TRBD1 (6 bases). In germline, CDR1 is MNHEY, CDR2 SVGAGI. Trimming took off 6 bases at V and 4 bases at J, with 10 bases between the two ends. This CDR3 spans 13 amino acids. DNA for the CDR3: TGTGCCAGCAGACGGGGGGCCGGAAACACCATATATTTT. It encodes CASRRGAGNTIYF.

The V call is TRBV15, the J call TRBJ2-7, with D unresolved. The CDR3 has 15 residues. Trimming took 5 bases from V and 4 from J, leaving 18 bases between them. CDR1 and CDR2 from the germline V gene are LNHNV and YYDKDF (reference sequence). The CDR3 DNA reads as TGTGCCACCAGCGGGCCGACACGGAACTTTTACGAGCAGTACTTC. Its translation: CATSGPTRNFYEQYF.

This clone was seen a few times. This chain joins TRBV6-5 and TRBJ2-7, with TRBD1 matching 9 bases. The CDR3 runs to 15 residues. The germline CDR1 and CDR2 sequences are MNHEY and SVGAGI. Trimming removed 0 bases from V and 1 base from J; junction bases left unmatched: 1. CDR3 in amino acids: CASSYSGTGSYEQYF. CDR3 bases: TGTGCCAGCAGTTACTCCGGGACAGGGTCCTACGAGCAGTACTTC.

V usage is TRBV27 and J usage is TRBJ2-1, with TRBD2 matching 9 bases. The CDR3 loop spans 16 amino acids. J gave up 3 bases and V 0 bases, and 3 bases lay outside the gene matches. The germline gives CDR1 MNHEY, CDR2 SMNVEV (reference sequence). The CDR3 bases are TGTGCCAGCAGTTTATCGGGGACTAGCAGCTACAATGAGCAGTTCTTC. Its protein is CASSLSGTSSYNEQFF.

A single count supports this clone. The chain is built from TRBV9 and TRBJ2-1; D is unclear. CDR1 is SGDLS, CDR2 YYNGEE, per germline. The CDR3 runs 13 residues. With 3 bases removed from V and 3 bases from J, the gap between germline ends came to 7 bases. CDR3 region: CASSGPSYNEQFF. The DNA for the CDR3 is TGTGCCAGCAGCGGCCCCAGCTACAATGAGCAGTTCTTC.

V usage is TRBV27 and J usage is TRBJ1-5, with D unclear. Germline lookup yields CDR1 MNHEY and CDR2 SMNVEV (reference sequence). Trimming took off 3 bases at V and 4 bases at J, with 7 bases between the two ends. This CDR3 contains 13 residues. The CDR3 region has the DNA TGTGCCAGCAGTTTCGCACGGAATCAGCCCCAGCATTTT. Residues: CASSFARNQPQHF.

The chain carries TRBV7-9 and TRBJ1-1, with 9 bases aligning to TRBD1. Germline-derived CDR1 and CDR2 are SEHNR and FQNEAQ (reference sequence). The CDR3 is 17 amino acids. The V and J ends lost 2 bases and 5 bases, in that order; junction bases with no gene match: 12. CDR3 residues: CASSLSGRDRVGTEAFF. The CDR3 DNA is TGTGCCAGCAGCTTATCCGGTCGGGACAGGGTTGGGACTGAAGCTTTCTTT.

The gene calls are TRBV5-1 and TRBJ1-4, with 11 positions matching TRBD1. The CDR3 spans 16 residues. The trim removed 1 base at V and 7 bases at J, leaving 6 bases unmatched. Germline V gene data show CDR1 as SGHRS and CDR2 as YFSETQ. DNA for the CDR3: TGCGCCAGCAGCTTGAGGACGGACAGGGGGCGTGAAAAACTGTTTTTT. Translated, it gives CASSLRTDRGREKLFF.

This clone appeared once. This chain links TRBV6-5 with TRBJ1-2; 7 nucleotides match TRBD1. The germline gives CDR1 MNHEY, CDR2 SVGAGI. V lost 0 bases and J lost 5; bases outside the gene matches: 9. The CDR3 is made up of 16 amino acids. DNA of the CDR3: TGTGCCAGCAGTTACTCCCGGATAGGGGGCGGATATGGCTACACCTTC. Its translation is CASSYSRIGGGYGYTF.

This chain links TRBV2 with TRBJ2-2; D call uncertain. Trimming shortened V by 8 bases and J by 8 bases, and 9 bases separated the two germline ends. CDR1 and CDR2 (germline): SNHLY, FYNNEI. The CDR3 extends over 11 amino acids. CDR3 amino acids: CASLTRGELFF. As DNA, the CDR3 is TGTGCCAGCTTGACACGGGGGGAGCTGTTTTTT.

This clone was observed a few times. J is TRBJ2-1 and V is TRBV9; 9 bases match TRBD1. J gave up 8 bases and V 0 bases, and 9 bases lay outside the gene matches. The germline V gene has CDR1 SGDLS and CDR2 YYNGEE. CDR3 length: 16 residues. The CDR3 region is CASSVGHRGRLDEQFF. In DNA form, the CDR3 reads TGTGCCAGCAGCGTAGGTCACAGGGGGCGCTTGGATGAGCAGTTCTTC.

The V gene is TRBV7-9, the J gene TRBJ1-2; 8 bases fit TRBD1. Germline CDR1 is SEHNR and CDR2 is FQNEAQ (reference sequence). The CDR3 contains 16 residues. V lost 3 bases and J lost 3; bases outside the gene matches: 9. The CDR3 region is CASSFTIPTGDYGYTF. The CDR3 coding sequence is TGTGCCAGCAGCTTTACGATCCCGACAGGGGACTATGGCTACACCTTC.

The V gene is TRBV30, the J gene TRBJ1-2; D is unresolved. Germline assignment: CDR1 GTSNPN and CDR2 SVGIG (reference sequence). This CDR3 comprises 15 residues. Trimming left V 3 bases short and J 6 bases short, with 20 bases between. The DNA of the CDR3 is TGTGCCTGGAGCCGCGAGGTCCCGGTTTTTCATGGCTACACCTTC. Translation gives CAWSREVPVFHGYTF.

The rearrangement joins TRBV7-2 to TRBJ2-7; D is perhaps TRBD2 (6 bases). This CDR3 spans 15 amino acids. Trimming shortened V by 5 bases and J by 4 bases, and 18 bases separated the two germline ends. CDR1 and CDR2 (germline): SGHTA, FQGNSA. CDR3 sequence (DNA): TGTGCCAGCAGCATTTTACCGGGACTTCGATACGAGCAGTACTTC. It translates to CASSILPGLRYEQYF.

This clone was seen more than once but under ten times. The rearrangement links TRBV6-5 to TRBJ1-2; perhaps TRBD1 as D (5 bases). The CDR3 runs to 13 residues. The V gene's germline CDR1 is MNHEY and CDR2 SVGAGI. The V end lost 3 bases, the J end lost 8 bases, and 13 bases lay between the germline ends. CDR3 region: CASSYRQIDGYTF. The CDR3, as DNA: TGTGCCAGCAGTTATAGACAGATTGACGGCTACACCTTC.

The rearrangement uses TRBV6-6 and TRBJ2-7; D uncertain. CDR1 and CDR2 from the germline V gene are MNHNY and SVGAGI (reference sequence). The CDR3 contains 12 residues. V shed 0 bases and J shed 4 bases, with 4 bases lying between them. The CDR3 loop is CASSYSSYEQYF. The CDR3 DNA sequence: TGTGCCAGCAGTTACTCGTCATACGAGCAGTACTTC.